These 27 T cell receptor beta chains were sequenced from one sample in a study of blood T cell repertoires in COVID-19. Clones were read by immunoSEQ multiplex PCR, and TCRdb kept only the in-frame ones, dropping some. This sample has about 94,000 clones, with about 80% found just once. The material sequenced was peripheral blood. The receptors derive from a human donor in a cohort sampled during active COVID-19.

The V gene is TRBV11-3, the J gene TRBJ2-7; TRBD1 might be the D (6 bases). V gave up 3 bases and J gave up 7 bases, with 16 bases separating them. Germline CDR1 reads SGHNT; CDR2 reads YENEEA. This CDR3 spans 14 amino acids. The CDR3 here is CASSFGQSSGEQYF. CDR3 DNA: TGTGCCAGCAGCTTTGGACAGTCCTCTGGGGAGCAGTACTTC.

The chain is built from TRBV21-1 and TRBJ2-3; the table's D gene call, TRBD2, was not cross checked with the DNA. TRBV21-1 is designated a pseudogene. The CDR3 consists of 17 residues. The chain's CDR3 is CASSKGGLAGVGDTQYF. In nucleotides, the CDR3 is TGTGCCAGCAGCAAAGGGGGACTAGCGGGAGTGGGTGATACGCAGTATTTT.

The chain is built from TRBV28 and TRBJ2-7; D is unresolved. The ends were cut back, 7 bases at V and 1 base at J, with 8 bases in the middle. CDR1 and CDR2 from the germline V gene are MDHEN and SYDVKM. The CDR3 covers 12 residues. The CDR3 reads CASNMRSYEQYF. CDR3 in DNA: TGTGCCAGCAATATGAGGTCCTACGAGCAGTACTTC.

J is TRBJ2-7 and V is TRBV5-1; 11 bases are shared with TRBD1. CDR1 SGHRS and CDR2 YFSETQ come from the germline V gene. Trimming cost V 4 bases and J 2 bases; bases outside gene matches: 2. The CDR3 sequence is 14 residues long. The CDR3 nucleotides read TGCGCCAGCAGCGGACAGGGGGCTACCTACGAGCAGTACTTC. Translation gives CASSGQGATYEQYF. The full variable domain, with the rest looked up from reference TRBV5-1 and TRBJ2-7, is KAGVTQTPRYLIKTRGQQVTLSCSPISGHRSVSWYQQTPGQGLQFLFEYFSETQRNKGNFPGRFSGRQFSNSRSEMNVSTLELGDSALYLCASSGQGATYEQYFGPGTRLTVT.

The rearrangement links TRBV6-5 to TRBJ1-3; 9 bases map to TRBD1. V lost 4 bases and J lost 0; bases outside the gene matches: 4. Germline V gene data show CDR1 as MNHEY and CDR2 as SVGAGI. The CDR3 has 16 residues. The CDR3 spells CASSSGTGSSGNTIYF. The CDR3 bases are TGTGCCAGCAGTTCCGGGACAGGGAGCTCTGGAAACACCATATATTTT.

The V call is TRBV18, the J call TRBJ1-1, with a tentative D call TRBD1 (5 bases). The CDR3 runs to 15 residues. The V end lost 4 bases, the J end lost 1 base, and 13 bases lay between the germline ends. Germline-derived CDR1 and CDR2 are KGHSH and LQKENI. The DNA for the CDR3 is TGTGCCAGCTCACAAGGACACTTACAGAACACTGAAGCTTTCTTT. It encodes CASSQGHLQNTEAFF. Together with reference TRBV18 and TRBJ1-1, the CDR3 gives the full variable domain: NAGVMQNPRHLVRRRGQEARLRCSPMKGHSHVYWYRQLPEEGLKFMVYLQKENIIDESGMPKERFSAEFPKEGPSILRIQQVVRGDSAAYFCASSQGHLQNTEAFFGQGTRLTVV.

The rearrangement links TRBV18 to TRBJ2-7; weak D call: TRBD1 (6 bases). The CDR3 is made up of 12 amino acids. The ends were cut back, 4 bases at V and 4 bases at J, with 8 bases in the middle. In germline, CDR1 is KGHSH, CDR2 LQKENI. The CDR3 protein is CASSLQGYEQYF. DNA for the CDR3: TGTGCCAGCTCACTACAGGGTTACGAGCAGTACTTC.

V gene TRBV7-3 combines with J gene TRBJ2-1; TRBD1 is a possible D gene (6 bases). Per germline, CDR1 SGHTA and CDR2 FQGTGA. The CDR3 consists of 14 residues. V lost 2 bases and J lost 6, with 11 bases in between. In DNA form, the CDR3 reads TGTGCCAGCAGCTTATGGGGGCTAGCCAATGAGCAGTTCTTC. Its protein is CASSLWGLANEQFF.

The CDR3: CASSFGGHTEAFF. DNA for the CDR3: TGTGCCAGCAGTTTCGGGGGGCACACTGAAGCTTTCTTT. The chain recombines TRBV12-3 or TRBV12-4 with TRBJ1-1, with a weak D call TRBD1 (6 bases). Trimming shortened V by 3 bases and J by 3 bases, and 8 bases separated the two germline ends. CDR3 size: 13 residues.

The V gene is TRBV6-5, the J gene TRBJ2-7; 7 bases are a match to TRBD2. The CDR3 runs 14 residues. Germline V gene data show CDR1 as MNHEY and CDR2 as SVGAGI. The V and J ends lost 5 bases and 6 bases, in that order; junction bases with no gene match: 10. The CDR3 here is CASSPTGTTSEQYF. CDR3 bases: TGTGCCAGCAGTCCTACCGGGACTACCAGCGAGCAGTACTTC.

This chain links TRBV29-1 with TRBJ2-4; D possibly corresponds to TRBD1 (6 bases). V was clipped by 5 bases and J by 4 bases, with 18 bases between them. Germline loops: CDR1 SQVTM, CDR2 ANQGSEA. The CDR3 is 15 amino acids. The CDR3 DNA reads as TGCAGCGTTCTCTTCACCTTTGGACAGAAAAACATTCAGTACTTC. This encodes CSVLFTFGQKNIQYF. Combining the CDR3 with reference TRBV29-1 and TRBJ2-4 gives the whole variable domain SAVISQKPSRDICQRGTSLTIQCQVDSQVTMMFWYRQQPGQSLTLIATANQGSEATYESGFVIDKFPISRPNLTFSTLTVSNMSPEDSSIYLCSVLFTFGQKNIQYFGAGTRLSVL.

This chain links TRBV19 with TRBJ2-7, with TRBD1 matching over 8 bases. The germline V gene encodes CDR1 LNHDA and CDR2 SQIVND (reference sequence). The CDR3 sequence is 13 residues long. The ends lost 4 bases at V and 5 bases at J; junction bases unmatched: 4. The CDR3 is CASSRTGKDEQYF. The CDR3 nucleotides are TGTGCCAGTAGTAGGACAGGGAAAGACGAGCAGTACTTC.

The rearrangement links TRBV7-2 to TRBJ2-3, with TRBD2 matching 12 bases. V was pared by 2 bases and J by 3 bases, with 12 bases of the junction left unmatched. There are 19 residues in the CDR3. Germline assignment: CDR1 SGHTA and CDR2 FQGNSA. CDR3 in amino acids: CASSLRFSRLAGDTDTQYF. The CDR3 nucleotides are TGTGCCAGCAGCTTAAGGTTCAGTCGACTAGCGGGAGATACAGATACGCAGTATTTT.

The rearrangement joins TRBV19 to TRBJ1-2; a possible D gene is TRBD1 (5 bases). The CDR3 covers 14 residues. CDR1 is LNHDA and CDR2 is SQIVND in the germline V gene (reference sequence). V gave up 5 bases and J gave up 0 bases, with 10 bases separating them. This CDR3 reads CASSGAVANYGYTF. In DNA form, the CDR3 reads TGTGCCAGTAGTGGGGCAGTAGCTAACTATGGCTACACCTTC.

The chain is built from TRBV18 and TRBJ2-7, with no clear D. CDR1 is KGHSH, CDR2 LQKENI, per germline. Trimming shortened V by 5 bases and J by 6 bases, and 17 bases separated the two germline ends. The CDR3 spans 14 residues. CDR3 amino acids: CASSAYRGASEQYF. The CDR3 bases are TGTGCCAGCTCAGCATATCGAGGAGCCTCCGAGCAGTACTTC.

The V and J genes are TRBV11-2 and TRBJ1-6; 10 bases line up with TRBD1. V trimming: 6 bases; J trimming: 9 bases; junction bases outside the gene matches: 5. Germline loops: CDR1 SGHAT, CDR2 FQNNGV. The CDR3 loop spans 14 amino acids. The CDR3 DNA reads TGTGCCAGCAGGGGAGGGACAGGGGCTTCACCCCTCCACTTT. Protein: CASRGGTGASPLHF.

The genes are TRBV15 and TRBJ1-2; TRBD1 is a possible D gene (5 bases). The CDR3 runs 13 residues. V was trimmed by 5 bases and J by 3 bases, leaving 10 bases between them. Germline CDR1 is LNHNV and CDR2 is YYDKDF (reference sequence). CDR3 sequence reads: CATSLGGDYGYTF. The CDR3 region has the DNA TGTGCCACCAGCCTTGGGGGGGACTATGGCTACACCTTC.

V gene TRBV7-3 combines with J gene TRBJ2-2; TRBD1 matches 9 bases. This CDR3 region has 14 residues. V dropped 4 bases and J dropped 7; count of bases not matched to a gene: 4. CDR1 and CDR2 (germline): SGHTA, FQGTGA. Here the CDR3 DNA reads TGTGCCAGCAGCTCACAGGGGGCGGGCGGGGAGCTGTTTTTT. Translation gives CASSSQGAGGELFF.

The chain has TRBV5-1 and TRBJ1-4; 8 bases line up with TRBD1. The V gene end was trimmed by 4 bases and the J gene end by 8 bases; junction bases not matched to a gene: 10. The CDR3 extends over 15 amino acids. Looked up from germline, CDR1 is SGHRS and CDR2 is YFSETQ. The DNA of the CDR3 is TGCGCCAGCAGCGGGGAACAGGGGGTCGGGGAAAAACTGTTTTTT. Translation gives CASSGEQGVGEKLFF.

J is TRBJ2-7 and V is TRBV24-1; 9 bases are shared with TRBD1. CDR1 and CDR2 from the germline V gene are KGHDR and SFDVKD. Trimming removed 4 bases from V and 4 bases from J; junction bases left unmatched: 4. The CDR3 is 14 residues long. CDR3 protein: CATSDQDRGYEQYF. DNA for the CDR3: TGTGCCACCAGTGACCAGGACAGGGGTTACGAGCAGTACTTC.

This sequence joins TRBV19 and TRBJ1-2, with D tentatively TRBD1 (6 bases). The germline V gene encodes CDR1 LNHDA and CDR2 SQIVND (reference sequence). The CDR3 length is 14 residues. V gave up 10 bases and J gave up 2 bases, with 17 bases separating them. CDR3 sequence reads: CATIPGALNYGYTF. The DNA of the CDR3 is TGTGCCACCATCCCAGGGGCTCTAAACTATGGCTACACCTTC.

V and J are TRBV13 and TRBJ2-7; 8 bases map to TRBD2. There are 14 residues in the CDR3. Germline loops: CDR1 PRHDT, CDR2 FYEKMQ (reference sequence). The J segment lost 3 bases and the V segment lost 5 bases, leaving 6 bases of the junction unmatched. CDR3 DNA sequence: TGTGCCAGCAGCCTCAGACTAGCGAGCTACGAGCAGTACTTC. Its protein product is CASSLRLASYEQYF.

CDR3 amino acids: CASSLFAGEQYF. CDR3 nucleotides: TGTGCCAGCAGTTTATTTGCAGGCGAGCAGTACTTC. The chain links TRBV28 to TRBJ2-7; D gene unclear. The CDR3 runs 12 residues. Germline assignment: CDR1 MDHEN and CDR2 SYDVKM. The ends were cut back, 1 base at V and 6 bases at J, with 7 bases in the middle. Full variable domain (outside the CDR3, taken from reference TRBV28 and TRBJ2-7): DVKVTQSSRYLVKRTGEKVFLECVQDMDHENMFWYRQDPGLGLRLIYFSYDVKMKEKGDIPEGYSVSREKKERFSLILESASTNQTSMYLCASSLFAGEQYFGPGTRLTVT.

J is TRBJ2-1 and V is TRBV7-2, with 8 bases lining up with TRBD1. The CDR3 totals 17 residues. From germline, CDR1 is SGHTA and CDR2 FQGNSA. V trimming: 0 bases; J trimming: 9 bases; junction bases outside the gene matches: 13. The CDR3 nucleotides read TGTGCCAGCAGCTTAGCCACGGACAGGGCGCGGAGGGGTGAGCAGTTCTTC. The encoded protein is CASSLATDRARRGEQFF.

The chain couples TRBV23-1 to TRBJ1-5, with TRBD1 identical over 11 bases. TRBV23-1 is annotated as an ORF whose role is uncertain. V gave up 8 bases and J gave up 3 bases; unmatched junction bases: 6. The CDR3 length is 15 residues. Here the CDR3 reads CASHGQGALNQPQHF. The DNA of the CDR3 is TGCGCCAGCCACGGACAGGGGGCCCTCAATCAGCCCCAGCATTTT.

This clone was seen a few times. The CDR3 sequence is CASSQGWGQGSYEQYF. CDR3 nucleotides: TGCGCCAGCAGCCAAGGATGGGGACAGGGATCCTACGAGCAGTACTTC. The chain uses TRBV4-1 and TRBJ2-7; 9 positions match TRBD1. Germline loops: CDR1 MGHRA, CDR2 YSYEKL. The CDR3 consists of 16 residues. V dropped 1 base and J dropped 1; count of bases not matched to a gene: 5.

The genes are TRBV28 and TRBJ1-2; D uncertain. V was clipped by 3 bases and J by 0 bases, with 14 bases between them. The CDR3 contains 16 residues. Germline-derived CDR1 and CDR2 are MDHEN and SYDVKM. CDR3 sequence (DNA): TGTGCCAGCAGTTTCGAGGGTGTCAGCGCTAACTATGGCTACACCTTC. Its translation: CASSFEGVSANYGYTF.